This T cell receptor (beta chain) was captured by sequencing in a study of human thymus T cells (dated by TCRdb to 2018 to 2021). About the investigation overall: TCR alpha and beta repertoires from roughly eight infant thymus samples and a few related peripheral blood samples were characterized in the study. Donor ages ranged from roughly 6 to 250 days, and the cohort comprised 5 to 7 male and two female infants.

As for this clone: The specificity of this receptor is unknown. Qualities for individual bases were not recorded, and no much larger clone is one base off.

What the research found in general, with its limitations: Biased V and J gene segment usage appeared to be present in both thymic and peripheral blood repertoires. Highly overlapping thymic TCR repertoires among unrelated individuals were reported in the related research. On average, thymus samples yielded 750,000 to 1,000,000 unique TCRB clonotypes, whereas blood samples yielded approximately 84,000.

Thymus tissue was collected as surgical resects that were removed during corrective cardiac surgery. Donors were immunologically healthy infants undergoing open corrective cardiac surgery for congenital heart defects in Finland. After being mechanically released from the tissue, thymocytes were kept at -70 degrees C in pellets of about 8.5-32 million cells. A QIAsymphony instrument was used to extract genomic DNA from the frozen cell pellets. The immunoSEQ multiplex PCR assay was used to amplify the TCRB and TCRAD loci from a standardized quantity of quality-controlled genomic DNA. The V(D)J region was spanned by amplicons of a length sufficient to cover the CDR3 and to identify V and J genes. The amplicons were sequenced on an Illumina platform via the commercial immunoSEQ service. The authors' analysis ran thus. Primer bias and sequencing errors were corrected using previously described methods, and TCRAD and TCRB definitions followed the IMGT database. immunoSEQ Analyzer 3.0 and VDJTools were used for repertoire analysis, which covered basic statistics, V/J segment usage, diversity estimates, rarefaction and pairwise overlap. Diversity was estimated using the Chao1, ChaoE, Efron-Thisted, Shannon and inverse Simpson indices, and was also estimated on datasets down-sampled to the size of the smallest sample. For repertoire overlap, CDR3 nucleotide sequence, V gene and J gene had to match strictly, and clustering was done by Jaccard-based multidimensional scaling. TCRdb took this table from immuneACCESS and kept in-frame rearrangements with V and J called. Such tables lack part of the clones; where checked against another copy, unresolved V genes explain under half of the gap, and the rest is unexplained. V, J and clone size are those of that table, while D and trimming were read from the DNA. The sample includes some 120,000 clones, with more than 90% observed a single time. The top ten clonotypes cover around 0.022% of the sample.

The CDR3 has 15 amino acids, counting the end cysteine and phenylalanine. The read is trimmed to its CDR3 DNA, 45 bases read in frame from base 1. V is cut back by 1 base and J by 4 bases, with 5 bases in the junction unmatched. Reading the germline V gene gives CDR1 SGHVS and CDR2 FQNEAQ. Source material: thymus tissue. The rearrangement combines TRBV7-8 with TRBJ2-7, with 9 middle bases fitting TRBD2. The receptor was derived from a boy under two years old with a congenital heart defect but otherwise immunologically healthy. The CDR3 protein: CASSLEAGGRYEQYF. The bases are TGTGCCAGCAGCTTAGAGGCGGGGGGGAGGTACGAGCAGTACTTC.